This T cell receptor beta chain stems from a study of T cell responses to AZD1222 COVID-19 vaccine. Overall study: Investigators merged groups given second doses at roughly 4 or roughly 12 weeks. The study, taken as a whole, reports: Per reports, nearly half of all spike-specific TCRs target regions that are unmutated in variants. An increase in Spike-specific TCR breadth and depth was observed after two AZD1222 doses.

V was trimmed by 0 bases and J by 0 bases, leaving 10 bases between them. The CDR3 totals 16 residues. Germline V gene data show CDR1 as SGDLS and CDR2 as YYNGEE. Data came from immunoSEQ multiplex PCR; TCRdb stores just in-frame clones and leaves some out. The sample includes 100,000 to 150,000 clones, about nine tenths of them seen just once. About this clone: Its antigen remains unidentified.

The chain is built from TRBV9 and TRBJ1-3; D gene uncertain. This specimen was peripheral blood, taken on day 0 of AZD1222 vaccination. This clonotype originated in an adult in good health. The CDR3: CASSVGPDFSGNTIYF. DNA of the CDR3: TGTGCCAGCAGCGTAGGGCCGGATTTCTCTGGAAACACCATATATTTT.